The 17 T cell receptor beta chains presented below share a single source sample, sequenced in a study of T-cell memory formation after mild COVID-19. One entry per CDR3 protein results from TCRdb running MiXCR on the 5' RACE reads. The data hold some 150,000 distinct CDR3 sequences, with about a fifth observed a single time. Sequenced: PBMCs or a T cell subset sorted from them (not recorded which). The receptor source for this set is an adult woman who had mild COVID-19 (a few samples of this study predate the infection). Cell type and time point are not known.

The rearrangement links TRBV5-6 to TRBJ2-1; 10 nucleotides line up with TRBD2. V dropped 4 bases and J dropped 7; count of bases not matched to a gene: 11. The germline V gene has CDR1 SGHDT and CDR2 YYEEEE. This CDR3 contains 16 residues. As DNA, the CDR3 is TGTGCCAGCAGCCTTCCGACTAGCGGGCGTGAAAATGAGCAGTTCTTC. Translated, it gives CASSLPTSGRENEQFF.

This clonotype was recorded a few times. The chain is built from TRBV7-6 and TRBJ2-7, with 9 bases fitting TRBD2. This CDR3 is 17 amino acids long. Germline V gene lookup returns CDR1 SGHVS and CDR2 FNYEAQ. The junction had 13 bases not matched to a gene; V was cut back by 2 bases and J by 5 bases. In nucleotides, the CDR3 is TGTGCCAGCAGCTTAATTGGTAGTAGCGGGAGAAGGAACGAGCAGTACTTC. Protein sequence: CASSLIGSSGRRNEQYF.

This clonotype has just a few counts. The chain has TRBV5-6 and TRBJ2-5, with 7 bases identical to TRBD2. The germline V gene has CDR1 SGHDT and CDR2 YYEEEE. V dropped 4 bases and J dropped 5; count of bases not matched to a gene: 11. The CDR3 contains 15 residues. CDR3 amino acids: CASSLPGGRRETQYF. DNA for the CDR3: TGTGCCAGCAGCCTCCCGGGGGGACGTCGGGAGACCCAGTACTTC.

This clonotype was counted only a few times. CDR3 DNA sequence: TGTGCCAGCTCACCTCGACAGGGGGTCTACGAGCAGTACTTC. Translated: CASSPRQGVYEQYF. The V gene is TRBV18, the J gene TRBJ2-7; TRBD1 matches at 9 bases. The CDR3 has 14 amino acids. V lost 3 bases to trimming and J lost 3 bases; unmatched junction nucleotides: 3. Germline assignment: CDR1 KGHSH and CDR2 LQKENI.

This clonotype was counted only a few times. This rearrangement joins TRBV24-1 to TRBJ1-1; the D gene is possibly TRBD1 (5 bases). The germline V and J ends were trimmed by 6 bases and 5 bases, with 12 bases remaining between them. Per the germline V gene, CDR1 is KGHDR and CDR2 is SFDVKD. The length of the CDR3 is 13 residues. The CDR3 loop is CATSTNGGTEAFF. The CDR3 DNA is TGTGCCACCAGTACCAATGGGGGGACTGAAGCTTTCTTT.

The chain is built from TRBV6-2 or TRBV6-3 and TRBJ2-2; 9 bases agree with TRBD2. This CDR3 has 16 amino acids. CDR1 and CDR2 from the germline V gene are MNHEY and SVGEGT. Trimming removed 4 bases from V and 4 bases from J; junction bases left unmatched: 7. The CDR3 DNA follows: TGTGCCAGCAGTTCCCGCGGGAGGGCAGGCACCGGGGAGCTGTTTTTT. Translation gives CASSSRGRAGTGELFF.

This clonotype showed up just a few times. The V call is TRBV19, the J call TRBJ2-7; no definite D call. Germline V CDR1 and CDR2: LNHDA, SQIVND (reference sequence). This CDR3 is built from 14 residues. Trimming stripped 4 bases from V and 2 bases from J, with 12 bases between. Written as DNA, the CDR3 is TGTGCCAGTAGTAAGTTCGACGGCCCCTACGAGCAGTACTTC. Its protein is CASSKFDGPYEQYF.

This clonotype appeared a few times. The chain combines TRBV6-2 or TRBV6-3 with TRBJ2-7, with 7 positions matching TRBD1. Germline CDR1 and CDR2: MNHEY and SVGEGT. V lost 5 bases to trimming and J lost 2 bases; unmatched junction nucleotides: 6. There are 14 residues in the CDR3. In DNA, the CDR3 is TGTGCCAGCAGTCATGGACAGGCACCCTACGAGCAGTACTTC. Residues: CASSHGQAPYEQYF.

The CDR3 loop reads CSARPRQGTNTEAFF. The CDR3 DNA reads as TGCAGTGCTAGACCCCGACAGGGTACGAACACTGAAGCTTTCTTT. This chain links TRBV20-1 with TRBJ1-1, with TRBD1 matching over 7 bases. Germline CDR1 reads DFQATT; CDR2 reads SNEGSKA (reference sequence). There are 15 residues in the CDR3. With 2 bases clipped from V and 1 base from J, the junction kept 7 bases outside the gene matches.

The chain's CDR3 is CSATGTIYGYTF. The DNA for the CDR3 is TGCAGTGCTACGGGGACCATCTATGGCTACACCTTC. V is TRBV20-1 and J is TRBJ1-2, with D possibly matching TRBD1 (5 bases). CDR3 length equals 12 residues. The V and J ends lost 4 bases and 4 bases respectively, with 10 bases between them. The V gene's germline CDR1 is DFQATT and CDR2 SNEGSKA (reference sequence).

The chain carries TRBV15 and TRBJ1-1, with a tentative D call TRBD1 (6 bases). CDR3 length: 15 residues. V was pared by 3 bases and J by 1 base, with 12 bases between. Germline values: CDR1 LNHNV, CDR2 YYDKDF (reference sequence). The CDR3 DNA reads TGTGCCACCAGCAGTTATGACAGGAGGAACACTGAAGCTTTCTTT. Amino acids: CATSSYDRRNTEAFF.

This clonotype was detected only once. The chain uses TRBV19 and TRBJ1-2; D not certain. The CDR3 has 13 residues. Germline CDR1 and CDR2: LNHDA and SQIVND (reference sequence). With 3 bases removed from V and 5 bases from J, the gap between germline ends came to 10 bases. The CDR3 bases are TGTGCCAGTAGTATGAGAGGCATTTATGGCTACACCTTC. Residues: CASSMRGIYGYTF.

This chain connects TRBV6-6 to TRBJ2-4; 11 bases line up with TRBD2. V gave up 2 bases and J gave up 2 bases; unmatched junction bases: 5. The V gene's germline CDR1 is MNHNY and CDR2 SVGAGI (reference sequence). This CDR3 comprises 17 residues. In DNA, the CDR3 is TGTGCCAGCAGTTACCAACTAGCGGGAGCAACCAAAAACATTCAGTACTTC. It translates to CASSYQLAGATKNIQYF.

The sample holds a few counts of this clonotype. The V call is TRBV9, the J call TRBJ1-6; D is possibly TRBD1 (5 bases). This CDR3 region has 15 residues. The V gene lost 5 bases and the J gene lost 3 bases, with 12 bases spanning the gap. Germline assignment: CDR1 SGDLS and CDR2 YYNGEE. The DNA for the CDR3 is TGTGCCAGCAGTACTGGGGACGGCTATAATTCACCCCTCCACTTT. It encodes CASSTGDGYNSPLHF.

This clonotype turned up a few times. V is TRBV11-3 and J is TRBJ2-3; D gene ambiguous. V lost 0 bases, J lost 8 bases, and 9 bases lay in between. CDR3 length: 13 residues. In germline, CDR1 is SGHNT, CDR2 YENEEA. This CDR3 is CASSLEPASTQYF. CDR3 nucleotides: TGTGCCAGCAGCTTAGAACCAGCTAGTACGCAGTATTTT.

The rearrangement joins TRBV20-1 to TRBJ1-6; the D is unclear. CDR1 is DFQATT, CDR2 SNEGSKA, per germline (reference sequence). The V and J ends lost 0 bases and 7 bases respectively, with 16 bases between them. CDR3 length: 16 residues. The CDR3 coding sequence is TGCAGTGCTAGAGATTCGCGAAGAGCCCAGAATTCACCCCTCCACTTT. Translated: CSARDSRRAQNSPLHF.

The chain recombines TRBV20-1 with TRBJ2-3; TRBD1 aligns across 9 bases. With V trimmed by 8 bases and J by 8 bases, 11 bases remained unmatched. The germline V gene encodes CDR1 DFQATT and CDR2 SNEGSKA (reference sequence). The CDR3 totals 13 residues. CDR3 loop: CSPGTGNLATQYF. The CDR3 DNA is TGCAGTCCGGGGACAGGGAATTTAGCTACGCAGTATTTT.